Listed below are T cell receptor beta chains from one sample, sequenced in a study of spatial heterogeneity in lung cancer. TCRdb called the 5' RACE reads again in MiXCR, with one record for every CDR3 protein. The data hold approximately 44,000 distinct CDR3 sequences, with approximately 15% observed a single time. This sample comprised PBMCs, obtained at surgery. The receptors come from a male donor with early-stage non-small cell lung cancer. Both conserved end residues are part of each CDR3. A D gene is named only where the DNA matches it firmly. For some rows the clone size is stated as once, few or many, or as a class when expanded; others skip it.

V gene: TRBV6-1; clone size: NA; J gene: TRBJ1-1; D gene: NA; CDR3 protein: CATSNVGMNTEAFF; CDR3 DNA: TGTGCCACCAGCAACGTGGGGATGAACACTGAAGCTTTCTTT
V gene: TRBV7-9; clone size: few; J gene: TRBJ2-2; D gene: TRBD1; CDR3 protein: CASTSRGPVTGELFF; CDR3 DNA: TGTGCCAGCACCTCCAGGGGGCCAGTAACCGGGGAGCTGTTTTTT
V gene: TRBV4-1; clone size: many; J gene: TRBJ2-4; D gene: TRBD2; CDR3 protein: CASSQGLAGGPAKNIQYF; CDR3 DNA: TGCGCCAGCAGCCAAGGTCTAGCGGGAGGACCAGCCAAAAACATTCAGTACTTC
V gene: TRBV27; clone size: NA; J gene: TRBJ1-6; D gene: NA; CDR3 protein: CASSLAGWESPLHF; CDR3 DNA: TGTGCCAGCAGTTTGGCAGGTTGGGAATCACCCCTCCACTTT
V gene: TRBV12-3/TRBV12-4; clone size: NA; J gene: TRBJ1-2; D gene: NA; CDR3 protein: CASSLEGYTF; CDR3 DNA: TGTGCCAGCAGTTTGGAGGGCTACACCTTC
V gene: TRBV12-5; clone size: NA; J gene: TRBJ1-1; D gene: NA; CDR3 protein: CASGKQGGTEAFF; CDR3 DNA: TGTGCTAGTGGAAAACAGGGTGGCACTGAAGCTTTCTTT
V gene: TRBV20-1; clone size: few; J gene: TRBJ1-5; D gene: TRBD1; CDR3 protein: CSARDLETGLVNSNQPQHF; CDR3 DNA: TGCAGTGCTAGAGATCTCGAGACAGGGCTTGTAAATAGCAATCAGCCCCAGCATTTT
V gene: TRBV7-9; clone size: NA; J gene: TRBJ2-6; D gene: NA; CDR3 protein: CASSTVDRANVLTF; CDR3 DNA: TGTGCCAGCAGCACCGTAGACCGGGCCAACGTCCTGACTTTC
V gene: TRBV11-2; clone size: NA; J gene: TRBJ2-7; D gene: TRBD2; CDR3 protein: CASSSWLADAYEQYF; CDR3 DNA: TGTGCCAGCAGCTCCTGGCTAGCGGATGCGTACGAGCAGTACTTC
V gene: TRBV5-1; clone size: NA; J gene: TRBJ2-1; D gene: TRBD1; CDR3 protein: CASSPRTGMDNEQFF; CDR3 DNA: TGCGCCAGCAGCCCCCGGACAGGTATGGACAATGAGCAGTTCTTC
V gene: TRBV20-1; clone size: few; J gene: TRBJ1-1; D gene: NA; CDR3 protein: CSAKRLNTEAFF; CDR3 DNA: TGCAGTGCCAAACGCCTGAACACTGAAGCTTTCTTT
V gene: TRBV30; clone size: NA; J gene: TRBJ2-3; D gene: TRBD2; CDR3 protein: CAWGTSGADTQYF; CDR3 DNA: TGTGCCTGGGGGACTAGCGGGGCGGATACGCAGTATTTT
V gene: TRBV4-3; clone size: many; J gene: TRBJ1-3; D gene: NA; CDR3 protein: CASSQRLRNSGNTIYF; CDR3 DNA: TGCGCCAGCAGCCAACGTCTTCGCAACTCTGGAAACACCATATATTTT
V gene: TRBV20-1; clone size: NA; J gene: TRBJ2-5; D gene: TRBD2; CDR3 protein: CSARDPSGGVETQYF; CDR3 DNA: TGCAGTGCTAGAGATCCTAGCGGGGGGGTTGAGACCCAGTACTTC
V gene: TRBV11-3; clone size: few; J gene: TRBJ2-5; D gene: NA; CDR3 protein: CASSQDIQETQYF; CDR3 DNA: TGTGCCAGCAGCCAGGACATTCAAGAGACCCAGTACTTC
V gene: TRBV4-3; clone size: many; J gene: TRBJ1-1; D gene: TRBD1; CDR3 protein: CASSLRGLENTEAFF; CDR3 DNA: TGCGCCAGCAGCTTGAGGGGGCTTGAGAACACTGAAGCTTTCTTT
V gene: TRBV20-1; clone size: few; J gene: TRBJ2-3; D gene: TRBD2; CDR3 protein: CSASLVAGAGDTQYF; CDR3 DNA: TGCAGTGCTAGCCTAGTAGCGGGTGCTGGAGATACGCAGTATTTT
V gene: TRBV7-9; clone size: few; J gene: TRBJ2-2; D gene: TRBD1; CDR3 protein: CASSLWDRVPGELFF; CDR3 DNA: TGTGCCAGCAGCTTATGGGACAGGGTTCCCGGGGAGCTGTTTTTT
V gene: TRBV5-1; clone size: NA; J gene: TRBJ2-5; D gene: NA; CDR3 protein: CTSSLAREETQYF; CDR3 DNA: TGCACCAGCAGCTTGGCCCGGGAAGAGACCCAGTACTTC
V gene: TRBV28; clone size: many; J gene: TRBJ1-2; D gene: TRBD1; CDR3 protein: CASADRGYGYTF; CDR3 DNA: TGTGCCAGCGCGGACAGGGGCTATGGCTACACCTTC
V gene: TRBV19; clone size: NA; J gene: TRBJ1-4; D gene: NA; CDR3 protein: CASTIPGRREKLFF; CDR3 DNA: TGTGCCAGTACCATACCCGGCCGAAGGGAAAAACTGTTTTTT
V gene: TRBV5-1; clone size: few; J gene: TRBJ2-3; D gene: TRBD1; CDR3 protein: CASSLGGYTDTQYF; CDR3 DNA: TGCGCCAGCAGCTTAGGGGGCTACACAGATACGCAGTATTTT
V gene: TRBV6-6; clone size: few; J gene: TRBJ1-6; D gene: NA; CDR3 protein: CASSWAKQGDDNSPLHF; CDR3 DNA: TGTGCCAGCAGCTGGGCGAAACAGGGAGACGATAATTCACCCCTCCACTTT
V gene: TRBV5-1; clone size: few; J gene: TRBJ1-1; D gene: TRBD1; CDR3 protein: CASSTGQLNTEAFF; CDR3 DNA: TGCGCCAGCAGCACGGGACAGCTCAACACTGAAGCTTTCTTT
V gene: TRBV11-1; clone size: many; J gene: TRBJ1-1; D gene: NA; CDR3 protein: CASSQGRLNTEAFF; CDR3 DNA: TGTGCCAGCAGCCAGGGACGACTGAACACTGAAGCTTTCTTT
V gene: TRBV7-2; clone size: few; J gene: TRBJ2-7; D gene: NA; CDR3 protein: CASSLYPGSYEQYF; CDR3 DNA: TGTGCCAGCAGCTTATACCCGGGCTCCTACGAGCAGTACTTC
V gene: TRBV20-1; clone size: many; J gene: TRBJ2-1; D gene: TRBD2; CDR3 protein: CSARALAGASYNEQFF; CDR3 DNA: TGCAGTGCTAGAGCCTTAGCGGGCGCTTCCTACAATGAGCAGTTCTTC
V gene: TRBV3-1; clone size: many; J gene: TRBJ1-2; D gene: NA; CDR3 protein: CASRRDNYGYTF; CDR3 DNA: TGTGCCAGCAGGCGGGACAACTATGGCTACACCTTC
V gene: TRBV7-2; clone size: NA; J gene: TRBJ2-3; D gene: TRBD2; CDR3 protein: CASSARLAGNTDTQYF; CDR3 DNA: TGTGCCAGCAGCGCCCGACTAGCGGGAAACACAGATACGCAGTATTTT
V gene: TRBV5-1; clone size: NA; J gene: TRBJ1-4; D gene: NA; CDR3 protein: CASSHRATNEKLFF; CDR3 DNA: TGCGCCAGCAGCCACAGGGCAACTAATGAAAAACTGTTTTTT
V gene: TRBV6-5; clone size: few; J gene: TRBJ2-1; D gene: NA; CDR3 protein: CASSYGSSPYNEQFF; CDR3 DNA: TGTGCCAGCAGTTACGGGTCGTCCCCTTACAATGAGCAGTTCTTC